This T cell receptor (beta chain) was captured by sequencing in a study of blood T cell repertoires in COVID-19. Study-wide background: Italy, Spain and the United States were the sources of the convalescent and acute COVID-19 samples. The analysed material was cDNA or gDNA that came from T cells, B-cell-depleted T cells, or PBMCs.

V was trimmed by 3 bases and J by 1 base, leaving 7 bases between them. There are 13 residues in the CDR3. Germline CDR1 and CDR2: SGHKS and YYEKEE (reference sequence). In the original workflow: Amplifying reference gene primers gave estimates of nucleated cell counts. Profiling relied on immunoSEQ multiplex PCR, and the TCRdb table lists in-frame clones only, not all of them. Clonal size and the V and J genes are those of that table, whereas D and trimming came from the DNA. The table shows 40,000 or so clones, with 90% occurring only once. The chain combines TRBV5-5 with TRBJ2-5; D is possibly TRBD1 (6 bases). The clonotype originates from a man between 60 and 75 years old with active or convalescent COVID-19. Material for sequencing was peripheral blood. CDR3 nucleotide sequence: TGTGCCAGCAGCTCAGGGGCCCAAGAGACCCAGTACTTC. Translated: CASSSGAQETQYF.